This passage covers 27 T cell receptor beta chains from one sample sequenced in a study of cytomegalovirus exposure and HLA in healthy donors. With 60 Vbeta and 13 Jbeta primers, the PCR was carried out. TCRdb keeps only in-frame clones here, not all; method: immunoSEQ multiplex PCR. The sample includes 100,000 to 150,000 clones, approximately 8.7% of them seen just once. The source material was PBMCs. These receptors came from a man aged 40-55 years in good health and CMV-seronegative.

This clone was seen a handful of times. The conserved final phenylalanine or tryptophan is absent from the CDR3, which likely points to a read error. The DNA is left out, because the CDR3 cannot be placed on it with certainty; the CDR3 is given as TCRdb lists it. CDR3 in amino acids: CASSPWAGRIQPKHL. The V gene is TRBV5-6, the J gene TRBJ1-5; the table gives TRBD1 as D, unverified against the DNA. CDR1 is SGHDT and CDR2 is YYEEEE in the germline V gene. The CDR3 length equals 15 residues, ends included.

This clone showed up just a few times. The J gene is TRBJ2-1, the V gene TRBV27; the D gene is possibly TRBD2 (5 bases). Germline assignment: CDR1 MNHEY and CDR2 SMNVEV (reference sequence). This CDR3 region has 11 residues. With 5 bases removed from V and 9 bases from J, the gap between germline ends came to 8 bases. Written as DNA, the CDR3 is TGTGCCAGCAGTCTCGGGGTTGAGCAGTTCTTC. Translated: CASSLGVEQFF.

This clone was counted only a few times. DNA for the CDR3: TGCGCCAGCAGCCAAGATCGGGGGGCAGGGGAGCAGTACTTC. This sequence encodes CASSQDRGAGEQYF. The V call is TRBV4-3, the J call TRBJ2-7, with D perhaps matching TRBD2 (7 bases). CDR3 length equals 14 residues. The V end lost 0 bases, the J end lost 7 bases, and 13 bases lay between the germline ends. Germline V lookup: CDR1 LGHNA, CDR2 YSLEER.

This clone occurred a few times. This chain joins TRBV6-5 and TRBJ2-1, with D perhaps matching TRBD2 (6 bases). The CDR3 loop spans 15 amino acids. Germline assignment: CDR1 MNHEY and CDR2 SVGAGI. Trimming cost V 6 bases and J 2 bases, with 14 bases left between them. CDR3 sequence (DNA): TGTGCCAGCAGCACCCGGGCGGGAACCTACAATGAGCAGTTCTTC. It specifies CASSTRAGTYNEQFF.

Notes on this clone: An end of the junction does not agree with germline; a read error may underlie this. The rearrangement links TRBV2 to TRBJ1-1; D uncertain. Per germline, CDR1 SNHLY and CDR2 FYNNEI. This CDR3 is built from 13 residues. The CDR3 region has the DNA TGTGCCAGAAGTGCCCCGATGGAGACTGAAGCTTTCTTT. Translation gives CARSAPMETEAFF.

Regarding this clone: The conserved closing phenylalanine or tryptophan is absent in this CDR3, likely reflecting a read error. The rearrangement uses TRBV19 and TRBJ1-1; D perhaps matches TRBD1 (5 bases). CDR3 length: 13 residues. Germline assignment: CDR1 LNHDA and CDR2 SQIVND (reference sequence). The CDR3 coding sequence is TGTGACAGTAGTCTCGACAGGAACACTGAAGCTTTCGTT. It translates to CDSSLDRNTEAFV.

The gene calls are TRBV28 and TRBJ2-7; 7 nucleotides agree with TRBD2. Germline V gene sequence: CDR1 MDHEN, CDR2 SYDVKM. V lost 3 bases, J lost 2 bases, and 10 bases stayed unmatched. This CDR3 spans 16 amino acids. The DNA of the CDR3 is TGTGCCAGCAGTTTGGAGCGGGGCAGGGCCCCCTACGAGCAGTACTTC. The encoded protein is CASSLERGRAPYEQYF.

J is TRBJ1-5 and V is TRBV18, with D tentatively TRBD1 (6 bases). The CDR3 spans 13 residues. From germline, CDR1 is KGHSH and CDR2 LQKENI. Trimming shortened V by 5 bases and J by 3 bases, and 8 bases separated the two germline ends. As DNA, the CDR3 is TGTGCCAGCTCATGGACAGCCAATCAGCCCCAGCATTTT. As protein: CASSWTANQPQHF.

This clone appeared a few times. This chain joins TRBV29-1 and TRBJ2-7; 10 bases agree with TRBD1. The CDR3 consists of 15 residues. Per the germline V gene, CDR1 is SQVTM and CDR2 is ANQGSEA. V gave up 0 bases and J gave up 6 bases; unmatched junction bases: 8. Written as DNA, the CDR3 is TGCAGCGTTGAAGATCGACAGGGGGCTACCTCCGAGCAGTACTTC. Its translation is CSVEDRQGATSEQYF.

This clone has a handful of counts. This chain links TRBV6-1 with TRBJ2-7; 11 positions agree with TRBD2. Germline CDR1 is MNHNS and CDR2 is SASEGT. The CDR3 length is 15 residues. V trimming: 4 bases; J trimming: 5 bases; junction bases outside the gene matches: 7. CDR3 coding DNA: TGTGCCAGCAGTGTAGCGGGGGGGTGGTCGCACGAGCAGTACTTC. It codes for CASSVAGGWSHEQYF.

This chain links TRBV6-6 with TRBJ2-5; unclear D gene. Germline loops: CDR1 MNHNY, CDR2 SVGAGI (reference sequence). The CDR3 contains 11 residues. The V end lost 11 bases, the J end lost 2 bases, and 9 bases lay between the germline ends. CDR3 DNA: TGTGCCTGCTCGGTGCAAGAGACCCAGTACTTC. Residues: CACSVQETQYF.

This chain links TRBV9 with TRBJ2-3; D is uncertain. V gave up 0 bases and J gave up 1 base, with 15 bases separating them. The germline gives CDR1 SGDLS, CDR2 YYNGEE. The CDR3 runs to 17 residues. CDR3 amino acids: CASSVDEARPGTDTQYF. The CDR3 DNA follows: TGTGCCAGCAGCGTAGATGAAGCGAGACCCGGCACAGATACGCAGTATTTT.

This clone has more than one count but fewer than ten. This sequence joins TRBV19 and TRBJ2-1; possible D gene TRBD1, 6 bases. This CDR3 has 16 residues. Between the trimmed V and J ends, which lost 2 bases and 5 bases, there was a span of 16 bases. Per the germline V gene, CDR1 is LNHDA and CDR2 is SQIVND (reference sequence). CDR3 nucleotide sequence: TGTGCCAGTAGTATATTAGGACAGAAACTTAACAATGAGCAGTTCTTC. Protein product: CASSILGQKLNNEQFF.

Only a few counts were recorded for this clone. The CDR3 sequence: CASSPTGTPYEQYF. In DNA form, the CDR3 reads TGTGCCAGCAGTCCGACAGGGACCCCCTACGAGCAGTACTTC. V gene TRBV27 combines with J gene TRBJ2-7, with 7 bases lining up with TRBD1. The CDR3 is 14 amino acids. With V trimmed by 5 bases and J by 2 bases, 6 bases remained unmatched. Looked up from germline, CDR1 is MNHEY and CDR2 is SMNVEV (reference sequence).

This clone was recorded a few times. CDR3 nucleotide sequence: TGTGCCAGTAGTACCACAGGGCCCAATCAGCCCCAGCATTTT. Its protein product is CASSTTGPNQPQHF. The V call is TRBV19, the J call TRBJ1-5, with a possible D match to TRBD1 (6 bases). CDR3 length: 14 residues. The germline V and J ends were trimmed by 4 bases and 3 bases, with 10 bases remaining between them. The germline gives CDR1 LNHDA, CDR2 SQIVND (reference sequence).

This clone was counted between two and nine times. The chain joins TRBV5-4 to TRBJ2-6, with 7 nucleotides matching TRBD1. V lost 3 bases and J lost 3; bases outside the gene matches: 9. In germline, CDR1 is SGHNT, CDR2 YYREEE (reference sequence). The CDR3 consists of 17 residues. CDR3 sequence: CASSWRQGNNGANVLTF. The CDR3 region has the DNA TGTGCCAGCAGCTGGAGACAGGGTAATAATGGGGCCAACGTCCTGACTTTC.

There are a few counts of this clone. The gene calls are TRBV4-1 and TRBJ2-5; tentatively, D is TRBD1 (6 bases). Trimming left V 5 bases short and J 5 bases short, with 18 bases between. In germline, CDR1 is MGHRA, CDR2 YSYEKL. The CDR3 sequence is 15 residues long. CDR3 region: CASSDGPSGEETQYF. In DNA form, the CDR3 reads TGCGCCAGCAGCGACGGGCCCTCAGGGGAGGAGACCCAGTACTTC.

This clone was counted between two and nine times. The chain links TRBV27 to TRBJ2-7; TRBD1 is a possible D gene (6 bases). The CDR3 has 14 amino acids. V was shortened by 0 bases and J by 5 bases, with 11 bases between the two germline ends. Germline values: CDR1 MNHEY, CDR2 SMNVEV (reference sequence). As DNA, the CDR3 is TGTGCCAGCAGTTTATCTGGGGGCTATAACGAGCAGTACTTC. Translated: CASSLSGGYNEQYF.

The table lists this clone with a few counts. The chain has TRBV28 and TRBJ1-1; 10 bases map to TRBD1. The CDR3 extends over 16 amino acids. CDR1 and CDR2 (germline): MDHEN, SYDVKM. J was trimmed by 7 bases and V by 6 bases; bases with no gene match: 14. The CDR3 here is CASRNSDRGRSGEAFF. The CDR3 region has the DNA TGTGCCAGCAGGAATAGCGACAGGGGGCGATCGGGTGAAGCTTTCTTT.

As DNA, the CDR3 is TGTGCCTGGAGTGTACGGGTTAACTATGGCTACACCTTC. This sequence encodes CAWSVRVNYGYTF. This sequence joins TRBV30 and TRBJ1-2; no clear D gene. Trimming removed 0 bases from V and 1 base from J, with 6 bases in between. This CDR3 spans 13 amino acids. Germline V gives CDR1 GTSNPN, CDR2 SVGIG (reference sequence).

This chain links TRBV7-2 with TRBJ2-5; TRBD2 matches 8 bases. Trimming took 1 base from V and 4 from J; bases not matched to a gene: 2. The length of the CDR3 is 14 residues. The germline CDR1 and CDR2 sequences are SGHTA and FQGNSA. CDR3 sequence: CASSLVSGGETQYF. CDR3 bases: TGTGCCAGCAGCTTAGTAAGCGGGGGAGAGACCCAGTACTTC.

This clone turned up a few times. The chain combines TRBV4-1 with TRBJ2-2; 8 nucleotides agree with TRBD1. The CDR3 covers 16 residues. V dropped 3 bases and J dropped 3; count of bases not matched to a gene: 6. Germline values: CDR1 MGHRA, CDR2 YSYEKL. CDR3 sequence: CASSQAGTGDTGELFF. In DNA, the CDR3 is TGCGCCAGCAGCCAGGCCGGGACAGGAGACACCGGGGAGCTGTTTTTT.

This clone was observed a few times. The genes are TRBV29-1 and TRBJ2-5; D may be TRBD2 (7 bases). CDR1 is SQVTM, CDR2 ANQGSEA, per germline. The CDR3 consists of 15 residues. The V end lost 2 bases, the J end lost 5 bases, and 18 bases lay between the germline ends. In DNA form, the CDR3 reads TGCAGCGTTGAAAGGGGGGGAGGGACGGGGGAGACCCAGTACTTC. Translation gives CSVERGGGTGETQYF.

V gene TRBV5-6 combines with J gene TRBJ2-4; the D gene is possibly TRBD1 (6 bases). V was clipped by 0 bases and J by 1 base, with 11 bases between them. Germline assignment: CDR1 SGHDT and CDR2 YYEEEE. The CDR3 is 16 amino acids. The CDR3 here is CASSLGGQAAKNIQYF. Here the CDR3 DNA reads TGTGCCAGCAGCTTGGGGGGGCAGGCGGCCAAAAACATTCAGTACTTC.

In this sample, this clone turned up a few times. The V call is TRBV5-1, the J call TRBJ1-1; a weak D match, TRBD1 (5 bases). The CDR3 sequence is 14 residues long. V was cut by 2 bases and J by 1 base, with 9 bases left in between. Per the germline V gene, CDR1 is SGHRS and CDR2 is YFSETQ. Written as DNA, the CDR3 is TGCGCCAGCAGCTTTGGGGCTTCGAACACTGAAGCTTTCTTT. This gives the protein CASSFGASNTEAFF.

This clone was counted between two and nine times. The V call is TRBV2, the J call TRBJ2-7; TRBD2 matches at 8 bases. J lost 6 bases, V lost 4 bases, and 8 bases had no gene match. The CDR3 runs 14 residues. Germline CDR1 is SNHLY and CDR2 is FYNNEI. CDR3 in amino acids: CASSGQRGSGEQYF. CDR3 nucleotide sequence: TGTGCCAGCAGTGGTCAGCGGGGGTCTGGCGAGCAGTACTTC.

This clone was counted a few times. The rearrangement joins TRBV9 to TRBJ1-2; the D gene is possibly TRBD1 (6 bases). Trimming stripped 4 bases from V and 6 bases from J, with 16 bases between. The CDR3 has 14 amino acids. Per germline, CDR1 SGDLS and CDR2 YYNGEE. CDR3 region: CASSTYGGGNGYTF. The DNA for the CDR3 is TGTGCCAGCAGCACCTACGGGGGGGGCAATGGCTACACCTTC.